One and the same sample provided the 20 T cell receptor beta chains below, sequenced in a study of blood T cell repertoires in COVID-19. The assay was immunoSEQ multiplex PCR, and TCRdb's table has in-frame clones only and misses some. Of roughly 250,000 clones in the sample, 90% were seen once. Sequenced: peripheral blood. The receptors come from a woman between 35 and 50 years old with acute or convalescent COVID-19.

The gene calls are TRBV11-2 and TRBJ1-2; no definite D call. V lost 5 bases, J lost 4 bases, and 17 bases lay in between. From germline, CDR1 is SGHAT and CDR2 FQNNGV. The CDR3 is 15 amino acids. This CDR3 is CASSLDPGGIYGYTF. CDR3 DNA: TGTGCCAGCAGCCTCGACCCCGGAGGGATCTATGGCTACACCTTC. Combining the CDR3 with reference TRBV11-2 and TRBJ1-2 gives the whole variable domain EAGVAQSPRYKIIEKRQSVAFWCNPISGHATLYWYQQILGQGPKLLIQFQNNGVVDDSQLPKDRFSAERLKGVDSTLKIQPAKLEDSAVYLCASSLDPGGIYGYTFGSGTRLTVV.

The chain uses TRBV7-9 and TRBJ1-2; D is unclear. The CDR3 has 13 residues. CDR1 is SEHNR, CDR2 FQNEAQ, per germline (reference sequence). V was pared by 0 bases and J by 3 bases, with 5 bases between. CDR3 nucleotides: TGTGCCAGCAGCTTAGCCGGGGACTATGGCTACACCTTC. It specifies CASSLAGDYGYTF.

The CDR3 DNA follows: TGCGCCAGCAGCCTCTGGACGGACAACCAAGAGACCCAGTACTTC. Protein sequence: CASSLWTDNQETQYF. The J gene is TRBJ2-5, the V gene TRBV4-1; the D gene is possibly TRBD1 (5 bases). The CDR3 spans 15 residues. Per the germline V gene, CDR1 is MGHRA and CDR2 is YSYEKL. Trimming left V 4 bases short and J 0 bases short, with 12 bases between.

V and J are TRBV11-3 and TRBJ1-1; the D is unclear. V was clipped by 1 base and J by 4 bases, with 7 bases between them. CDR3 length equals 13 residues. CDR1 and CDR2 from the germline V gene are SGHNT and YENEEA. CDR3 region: CASSLVGSTEAFF. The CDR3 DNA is TGTGCCAGCAGCTTAGTCGGTAGCACTGAAGCTTTCTTT.

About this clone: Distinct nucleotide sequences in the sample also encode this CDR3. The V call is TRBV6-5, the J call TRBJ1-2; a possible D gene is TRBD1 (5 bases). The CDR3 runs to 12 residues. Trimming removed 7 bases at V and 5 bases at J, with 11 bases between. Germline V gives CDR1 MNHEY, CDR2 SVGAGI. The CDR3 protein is CASIGQGYGYTF. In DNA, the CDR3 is TGTGCCAGCATTGGGCAGGGATATGGCTACACCTTC.

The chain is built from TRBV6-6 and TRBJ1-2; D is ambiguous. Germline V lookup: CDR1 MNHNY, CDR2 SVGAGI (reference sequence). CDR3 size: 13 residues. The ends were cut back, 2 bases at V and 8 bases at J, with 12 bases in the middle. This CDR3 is CASSYLGWEGYTF. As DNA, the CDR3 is TGTGCCAGCAGTTACCTGGGCTGGGAGGGCTACACCTTC.

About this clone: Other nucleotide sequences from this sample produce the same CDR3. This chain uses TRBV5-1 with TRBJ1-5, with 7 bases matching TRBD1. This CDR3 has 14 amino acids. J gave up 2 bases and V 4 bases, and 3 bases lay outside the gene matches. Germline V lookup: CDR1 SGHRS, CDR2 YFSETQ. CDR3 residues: CASSPRGGNQPQHF. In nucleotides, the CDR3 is TGCGCCAGCAGCCCCAGGGGGGGCAATCAGCCCCAGCATTTT.

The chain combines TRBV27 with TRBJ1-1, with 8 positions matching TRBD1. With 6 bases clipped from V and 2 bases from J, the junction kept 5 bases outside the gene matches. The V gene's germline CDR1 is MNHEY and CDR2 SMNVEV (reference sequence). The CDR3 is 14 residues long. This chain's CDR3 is CASRKQGGNTEAFF. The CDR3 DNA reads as TGTGCCAGCAGGAAACAGGGGGGTAACACTGAAGCTTTCTTT.

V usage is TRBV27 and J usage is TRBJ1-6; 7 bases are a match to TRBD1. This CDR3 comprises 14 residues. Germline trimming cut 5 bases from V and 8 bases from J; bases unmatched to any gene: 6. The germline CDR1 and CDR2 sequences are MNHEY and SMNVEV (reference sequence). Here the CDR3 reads CASSLRQGYSPLHF. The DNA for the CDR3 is TGTGCCAGCAGTCTTCGACAGGGATATTCACCCCTCCACTTT.

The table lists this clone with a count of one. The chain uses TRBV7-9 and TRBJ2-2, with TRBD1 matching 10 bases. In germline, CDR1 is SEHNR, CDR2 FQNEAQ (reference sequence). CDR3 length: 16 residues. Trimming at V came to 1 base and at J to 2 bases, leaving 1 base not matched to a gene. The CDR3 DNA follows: TGTGCCAGCAGCTTAGGGGACAGGGGAAACACCGGGGAGCTGTTTTTT. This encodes CASSLGDRGNTGELFF.

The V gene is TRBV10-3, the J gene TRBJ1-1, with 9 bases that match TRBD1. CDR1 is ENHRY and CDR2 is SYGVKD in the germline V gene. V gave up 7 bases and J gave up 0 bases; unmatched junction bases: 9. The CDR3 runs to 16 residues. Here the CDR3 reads CAITKAGTGLNTEAFF. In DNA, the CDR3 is TGTGCCATCACCAAAGCCGGGACAGGGCTGAACACTGAAGCTTTCTTT.

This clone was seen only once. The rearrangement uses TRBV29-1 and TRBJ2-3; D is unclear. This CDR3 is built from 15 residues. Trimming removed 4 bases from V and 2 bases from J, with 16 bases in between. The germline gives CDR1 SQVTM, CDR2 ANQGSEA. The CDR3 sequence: CSVGGSNLLTDTQYF. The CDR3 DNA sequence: TGCAGCGTTGGCGGCAGCAACCTTCTCACAGATACGCAGTATTTT.

CDR3 protein: CASSQGQGAPGELFF. The CDR3 DNA reads TGTGCCAGCAGCCAGGGACAGGGGGCGCCCGGGGAGCTGTTTTTT. This chain links TRBV3-1 (or the pseudogene TRBV3-2) with TRBJ2-2; TRBD1 matches 12 bases. The CDR3 consists of 15 residues. V dropped 3 bases and J dropped 6; count of bases not matched to a gene: 2. Per the germline V gene, CDR1 is LGHDT and CDR2 is YNNKEL (reference sequence).

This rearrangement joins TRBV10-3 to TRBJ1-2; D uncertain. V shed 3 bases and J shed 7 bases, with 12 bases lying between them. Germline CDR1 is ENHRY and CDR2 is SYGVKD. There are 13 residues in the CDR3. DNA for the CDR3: TGTGCCATCAGTGATCGAGATCTAACTGGCTACACCTTC. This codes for CAISDRDLTGYTF.

CDR3 sequence (DNA): TGTGCCAGCAGCCAAGAAGGCACGACAGTCAACTATGGCTACACCTTC. Protein: CASSQEGTTVNYGYTF. The chain recombines TRBV3-1 (or the pseudogene TRBV3-2) with TRBJ1-2; possibly TRBD1 for D (5 bases). The V end was cut by 0 bases, the J end by 2 bases, with 13 bases between. The CDR3 has 16 amino acids. Germline CDR1 and CDR2: LGHDT and YNNKEL (reference sequence).

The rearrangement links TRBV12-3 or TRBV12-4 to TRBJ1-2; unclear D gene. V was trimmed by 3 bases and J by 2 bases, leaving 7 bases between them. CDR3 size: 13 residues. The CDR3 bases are TGTGCCAGCAGTTTCAACCGGAACTATGGCTACACCTTC. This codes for CASSFNRNYGYTF.

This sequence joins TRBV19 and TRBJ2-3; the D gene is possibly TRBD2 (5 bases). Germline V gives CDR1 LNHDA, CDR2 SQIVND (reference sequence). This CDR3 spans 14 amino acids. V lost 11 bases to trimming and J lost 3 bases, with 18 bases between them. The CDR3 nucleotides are TGTGCCTGCGGAGCGGAGCTGGGGACAGATACGCAGTATTTT. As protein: CACGAELGTDTQYF.

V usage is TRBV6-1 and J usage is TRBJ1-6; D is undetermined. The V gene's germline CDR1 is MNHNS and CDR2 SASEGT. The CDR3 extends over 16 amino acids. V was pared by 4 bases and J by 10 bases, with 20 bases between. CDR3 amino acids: CASSVNPRDPVSPLHF. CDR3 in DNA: TGTGCCAGCAGTGTAAACCCACGGGATCCCGTGTCACCCCTCCACTTT.

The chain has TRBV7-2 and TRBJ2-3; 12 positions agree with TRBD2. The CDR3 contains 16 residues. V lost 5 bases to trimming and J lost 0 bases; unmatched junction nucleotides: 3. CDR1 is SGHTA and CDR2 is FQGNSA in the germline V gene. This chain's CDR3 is CASSNGLAGSTDTQYF. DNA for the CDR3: TGTGCCAGCAGCAACGGACTAGCGGGGAGCACAGATACGCAGTATTTT.

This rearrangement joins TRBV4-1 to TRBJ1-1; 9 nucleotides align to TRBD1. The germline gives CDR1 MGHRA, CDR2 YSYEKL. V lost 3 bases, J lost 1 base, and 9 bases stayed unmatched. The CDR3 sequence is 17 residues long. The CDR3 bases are TGCGCCAGCAGCCACCAAAGGGACAGGGAGAGGAACACTGAAGCTTTCTTT. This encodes CASSHQRDRERNTEAFF.